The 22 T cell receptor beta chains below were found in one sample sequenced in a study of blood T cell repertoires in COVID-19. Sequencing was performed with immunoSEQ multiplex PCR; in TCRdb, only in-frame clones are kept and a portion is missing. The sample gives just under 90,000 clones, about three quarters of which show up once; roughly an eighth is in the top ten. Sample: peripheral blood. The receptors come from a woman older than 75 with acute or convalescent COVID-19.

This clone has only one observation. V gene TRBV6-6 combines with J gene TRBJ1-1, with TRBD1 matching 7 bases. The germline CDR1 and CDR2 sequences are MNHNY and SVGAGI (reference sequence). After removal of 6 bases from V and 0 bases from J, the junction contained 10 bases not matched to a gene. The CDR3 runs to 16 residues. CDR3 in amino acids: CASSKPQQGMNTEAFF. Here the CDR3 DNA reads TGTGCCAGCAGCAAACCTCAACAGGGGATGAACACTGAAGCTTTCTTT.

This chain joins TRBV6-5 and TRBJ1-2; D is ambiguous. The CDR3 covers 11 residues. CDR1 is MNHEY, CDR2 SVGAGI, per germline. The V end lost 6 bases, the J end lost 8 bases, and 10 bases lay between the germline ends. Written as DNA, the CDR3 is TGTGCCAGCAGACGACAATACGGCTACACCTTC. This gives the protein CASRRQYGYTF.

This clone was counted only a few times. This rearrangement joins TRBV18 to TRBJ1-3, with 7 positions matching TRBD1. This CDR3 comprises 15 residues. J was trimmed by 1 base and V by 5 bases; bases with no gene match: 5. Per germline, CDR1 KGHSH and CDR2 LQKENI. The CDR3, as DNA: TGTGCCAGCTCAGCGACAGGGCGATCTGGAAACACCATATATTTT. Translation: CASSATGRSGNTIYF.

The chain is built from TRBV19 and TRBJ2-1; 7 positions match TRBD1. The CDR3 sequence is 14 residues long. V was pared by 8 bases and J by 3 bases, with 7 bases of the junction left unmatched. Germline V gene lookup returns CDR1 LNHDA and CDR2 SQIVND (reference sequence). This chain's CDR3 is CASSRGTDYNEQFF. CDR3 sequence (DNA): TGTGCCAGTTCTAGGGGGACAGACTACAATGAGCAGTTCTTC.

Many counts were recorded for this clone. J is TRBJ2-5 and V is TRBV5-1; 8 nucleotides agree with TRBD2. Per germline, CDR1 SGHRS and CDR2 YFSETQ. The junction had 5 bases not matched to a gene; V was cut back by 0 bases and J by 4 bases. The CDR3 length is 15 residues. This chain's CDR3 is CASSLDRGGVETQYF. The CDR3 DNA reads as TGCGCCAGCAGCTTGGATCGGGGGGGAGTAGAGACCCAGTACTTC. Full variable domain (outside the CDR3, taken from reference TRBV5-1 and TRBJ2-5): KAGVTQTPRYLIKTRGQQVTLSCSPISGHRSVSWYQQTPGQGLQFLFEYFSETQRNKGNFPGRFSGRQFSNSRSEMNVSTLELGDSALYLCASSLDRGGVETQYFGPGTRLLVL.

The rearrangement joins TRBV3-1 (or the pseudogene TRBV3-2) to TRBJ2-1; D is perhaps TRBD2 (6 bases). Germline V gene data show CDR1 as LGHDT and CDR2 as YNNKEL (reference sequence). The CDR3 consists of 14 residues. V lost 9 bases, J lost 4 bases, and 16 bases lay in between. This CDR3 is CARPGLTSYNEQFF. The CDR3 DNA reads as TGTGCCAGGCCGGGACTCACTAGTTACAATGAGCAGTTCTTC.

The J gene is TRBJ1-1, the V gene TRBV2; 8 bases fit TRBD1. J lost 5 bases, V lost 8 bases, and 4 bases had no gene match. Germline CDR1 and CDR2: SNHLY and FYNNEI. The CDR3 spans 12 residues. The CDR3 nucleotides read TGTGCCAGCCGGACAGGGAGGACTGAAGCTTTCTTT. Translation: CASRTGRTEAFF.

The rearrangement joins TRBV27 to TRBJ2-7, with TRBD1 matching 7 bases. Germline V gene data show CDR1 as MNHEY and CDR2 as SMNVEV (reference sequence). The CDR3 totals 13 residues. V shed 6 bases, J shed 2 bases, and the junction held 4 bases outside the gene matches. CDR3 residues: CASRRQGPYEQYF. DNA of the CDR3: TGTGCCAGCAGACGACAGGGCCCCTACGAGCAGTACTTC.

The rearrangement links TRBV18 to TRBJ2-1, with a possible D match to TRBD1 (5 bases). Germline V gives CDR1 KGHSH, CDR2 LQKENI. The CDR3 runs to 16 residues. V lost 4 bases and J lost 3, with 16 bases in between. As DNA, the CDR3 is TGTGCCAGCTCACTCGCCCAGGGTCGAAGCTACAATGAGCAGTTCTTC. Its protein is CASSLAQGRSYNEQFF.

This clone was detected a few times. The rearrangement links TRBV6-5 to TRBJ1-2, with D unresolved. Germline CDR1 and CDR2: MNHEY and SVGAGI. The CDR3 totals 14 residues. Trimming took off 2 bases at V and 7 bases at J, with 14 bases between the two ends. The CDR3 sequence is CASSYGAREGGYTF. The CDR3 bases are TGTGCCAGCAGTTACGGAGCCCGGGAGGGTGGCTACACCTTC.

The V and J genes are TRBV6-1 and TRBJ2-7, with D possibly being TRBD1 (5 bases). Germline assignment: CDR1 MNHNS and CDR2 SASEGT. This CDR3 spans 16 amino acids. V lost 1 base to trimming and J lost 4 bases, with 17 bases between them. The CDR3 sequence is CASSEGPNRWDYEQYF. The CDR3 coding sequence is TGTGCCAGCAGTGAAGGGCCCAACAGGTGGGATTACGAGCAGTACTTC.

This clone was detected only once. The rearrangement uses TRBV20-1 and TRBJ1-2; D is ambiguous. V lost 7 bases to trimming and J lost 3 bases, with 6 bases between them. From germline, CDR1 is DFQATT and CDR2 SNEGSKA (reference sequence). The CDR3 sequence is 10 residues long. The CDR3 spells CSVQDYGYTF. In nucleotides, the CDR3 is TGCAGTGTCCAGGACTATGGCTACACCTTC.

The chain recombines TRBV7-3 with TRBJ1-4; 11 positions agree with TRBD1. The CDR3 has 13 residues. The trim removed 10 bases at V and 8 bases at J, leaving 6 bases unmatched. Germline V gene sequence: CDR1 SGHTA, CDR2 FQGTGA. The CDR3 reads CAKDRGRVEKLFF. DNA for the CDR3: TGTGCCAAGGACAGGGGGCGAGTAGAAAAACTGTTTTTT.

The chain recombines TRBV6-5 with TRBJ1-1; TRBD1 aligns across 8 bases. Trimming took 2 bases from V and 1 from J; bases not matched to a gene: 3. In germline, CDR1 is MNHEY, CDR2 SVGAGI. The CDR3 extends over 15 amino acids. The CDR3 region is CASSYPGQENTEAFF. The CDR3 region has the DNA TGTGCCAGCAGTTACCCGGGACAGGAGAACACTGAAGCTTTCTTT.

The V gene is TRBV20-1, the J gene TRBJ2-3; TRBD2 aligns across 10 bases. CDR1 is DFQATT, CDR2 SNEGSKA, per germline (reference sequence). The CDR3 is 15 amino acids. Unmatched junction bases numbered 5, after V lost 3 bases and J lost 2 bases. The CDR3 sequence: CSASYLAGDTDTQYF. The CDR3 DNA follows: TGCAGTGCTAGTTACCTAGCGGGGGACACAGATACGCAGTATTTT.

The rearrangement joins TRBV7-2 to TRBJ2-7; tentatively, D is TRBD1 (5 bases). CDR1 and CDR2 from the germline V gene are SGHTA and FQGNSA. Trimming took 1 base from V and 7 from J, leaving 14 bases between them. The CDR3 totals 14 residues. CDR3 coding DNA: TGTGCCAGCAGCTTAGACAGGAACATAGGGGAGCAGTACTTC. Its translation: CASSLDRNIGEQYF.

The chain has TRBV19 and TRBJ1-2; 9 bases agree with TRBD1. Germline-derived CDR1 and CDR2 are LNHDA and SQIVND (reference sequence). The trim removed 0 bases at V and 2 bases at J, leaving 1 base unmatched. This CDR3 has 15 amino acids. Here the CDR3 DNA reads TGTGCCAGTAGTATAGAAGGACAGGGGAACTATGGCTACACCTTC. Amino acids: CASSIEGQGNYGYTF. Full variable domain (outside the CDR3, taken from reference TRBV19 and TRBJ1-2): DGGITQSPKYLFRKEGQNVTLSCEQNLNHDAMYWYRQDPGQGLRLIYYSQIVNDFQKGDIAEGYSVSREKKESFPLTVTSAQKNPTAFYLCASSIEGQGNYGYTFGSGTRLTVV.

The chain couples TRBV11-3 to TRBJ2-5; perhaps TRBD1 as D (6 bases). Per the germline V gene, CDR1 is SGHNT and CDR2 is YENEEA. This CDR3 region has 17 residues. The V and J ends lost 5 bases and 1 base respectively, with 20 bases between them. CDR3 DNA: TGTGCCAGCAGCACGACGACAGGTCGGAGTGGCCAAGAGACCCAGTACTTC. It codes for CASSTTTGRSGQETQYF. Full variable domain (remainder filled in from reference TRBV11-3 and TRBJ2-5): EAGVVQSPRYKIIEKKQPVAFWCNPISGHNTLYWYLQNLGQGPELLIRYENEEAVDDSQLPKDRFSAERLKGVDSTLKIQPAELGDSAVYLCASSTTTGRSGQETQYFGPGTRLLVL.

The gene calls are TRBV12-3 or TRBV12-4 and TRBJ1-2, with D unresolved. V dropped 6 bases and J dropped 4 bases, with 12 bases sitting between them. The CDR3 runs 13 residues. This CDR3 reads CASSGEFLYGYTF. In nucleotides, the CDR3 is TGTGCCAGCAGCGGAGAGTTCCTCTATGGCTACACCTTC.

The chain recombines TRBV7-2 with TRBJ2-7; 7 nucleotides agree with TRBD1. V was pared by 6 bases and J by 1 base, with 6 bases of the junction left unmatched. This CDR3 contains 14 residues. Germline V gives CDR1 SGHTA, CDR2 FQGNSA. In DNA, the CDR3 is TGTGCCAGCAGTAGGGGACAGCATTCCTACGAGCAGTACTTC. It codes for CASSRGQHSYEQYF.

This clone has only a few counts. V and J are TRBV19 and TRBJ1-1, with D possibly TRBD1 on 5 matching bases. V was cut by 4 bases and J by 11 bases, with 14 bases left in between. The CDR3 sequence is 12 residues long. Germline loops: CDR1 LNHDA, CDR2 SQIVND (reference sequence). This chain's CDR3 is CASSNRGETAFF. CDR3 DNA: TGTGCCAGTAGTAATCGGGGGGAAACGGCTTTCTTT.

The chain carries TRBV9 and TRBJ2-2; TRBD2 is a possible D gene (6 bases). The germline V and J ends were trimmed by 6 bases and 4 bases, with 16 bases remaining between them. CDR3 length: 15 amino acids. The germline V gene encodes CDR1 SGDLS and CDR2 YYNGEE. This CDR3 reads CASTGSSDLTGELFF. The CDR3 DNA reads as TGTGCCAGCACCGGGAGTAGCGACCTCACCGGGGAGCTGTTTTTT.